The 10 T cell receptor beta chains listed next were all sequenced from one sample in a study of cytomegalovirus exposure and HLA in healthy donors. In the PCR, 60 Vbeta and 13 Jbeta primers were used. Data came from immunoSEQ multiplex PCR; TCRdb stores just in-frame clones and leaves some out. The sample holds 100,000 to 150,000 clones, roughly 80% seen once. The sample comprised PBMCs. These receptors originate from a middle-aged woman in good health and CMV-seronegative.

This clone showed up just once. This CDR3 reads CASSLVRSGMGTGELFF. The CDR3, as DNA: TGTGCCAGCAGCTTAGTTCGTAGCGGGATGGGCACCGGGGAGCTGTTTTTT. The V and J genes are TRBV7-2 and TRBJ2-2; 8 bases agree with TRBD2. Per germline, CDR1 SGHTA and CDR2 FQGNSA. This CDR3 spans 17 amino acids. V lost 1 base and J lost 4; bases outside the gene matches: 8. Using reference TRBV7-2 and TRBJ2-2 for the parts outside the CDR3, the full variable domain is GAGVSQSPSNKVTEKGKDVELRCDPISGHTALYWYRQSLGQGLEFLIYFQGNSAPDKSGLPSDRFSAERTGGSVSTLTIQRTQQEDSAVYLCASSLVRSGMGTGELFFGEGSRLTVL.

The chain couples TRBV7-9 to TRBJ2-1; 7 nucleotides line up with TRBD1. Looked up from germline, CDR1 is SEHNR and CDR2 is FQNEAQ (reference sequence). This CDR3 is built from 13 residues. Trimming removed 3 bases from V and 11 bases from J; junction bases left unmatched: 7. The CDR3 spells CASSFLRDRQQFF. For the CDR3, the DNA is TGTGCCAGCAGCTTCCTCCGGGACAGACAGCAGTTCTTC.

The rearrangement joins TRBV28 to TRBJ2-2; 10 bases match TRBD1. Germline V gives CDR1 MDHEN, CDR2 SYDVKM. This CDR3 has 14 amino acids. Trimming cost V 6 bases and J 4 bases; bases outside gene matches: 2. CDR3 amino acids: CASSRQGATGELFF. The CDR3 DNA is TGTGCCAGCAGCCGACAGGGGGCCACCGGGGAGCTGTTTTTT. Based on the CDR3 plus reference TRBV28 and TRBJ2-2, the full variable domain is DVKVTQSSRYLVKRTGEKVFLECVQDMDHENMFWYRQDPGLGLRLIYFSYDVKMKEKGDIPEGYSVSREKKERFSLILESASTNQTSMYLCASSRQGATGELFFGEGSRLTVL.

For this clone: At one end the junction does not follow the germline gene, possibly because of a read error. The rearrangement joins TRBV4-1 to TRBJ2-3, with 9 bases identical to TRBD1. The CDR3 is 13 amino acids. Germline loops: CDR1 MGHRA, CDR2 YSYEKL. CDR3 in DNA: TGCGCCAGCAGCCACAACCGGGACAGGGAACACCTTTTT. Translated: CASSHNRDREHLF.

The chain employs TRBV5-5 and TRBJ2-3; D is perhaps TRBD2 (5 bases). The V gene's germline CDR1 is SGHKS and CDR2 YYEKEE (reference sequence). Deletions cut 3 bases from V and 2 bases from J, with 16 bases between. The CDR3 has 16 amino acids. As DNA, the CDR3 is TGTGCCAGCAGCTGGGCCGGGGTTCCTACCACAGATACGCAGTATTTT. Amino acids: CASSWAGVPTTDTQYF.

The sample holds a few counts of this clone. The chain has TRBV18 and TRBJ2-7; no definite D call. CDR3 length: 14 amino acids. The V gene lost 3 bases and the J gene lost 0 bases, with 9 bases spanning the gap. Germline V CDR1 and CDR2: KGHSH, LQKENI. The CDR3 reads CASSPATASYEQYF. The CDR3 bases are TGTGCCAGCTCACCGGCAACAGCCTCCTACGAGCAGTACTTC.

This chain links TRBV4-1 with TRBJ2-6; 11 positions match TRBD2. J lost 0 bases, V lost 2 bases, and 9 bases had no gene match. Germline CDR1 is MGHRA and CDR2 is YSYEKL. This CDR3 spans 20 amino acids. The CDR3 DNA reads as TGCGCCAGCAGCCAACCAAGCACGGGACTAGCGGTCTCTGGGGCCAACGTCCTGACTTTC. Amino acids: CASSQPSTGLAVSGANVLTF.

V is TRBV6-1 and J is TRBJ1-2; 12 bases are shared with TRBD1. The V gene's germline CDR1 is MNHNS and CDR2 SASEGT. The CDR3 contains 17 residues. V lost 1 base and J lost 5; bases outside the gene matches: 8. CDR3 DNA sequence: TGTGCCAGCAGTGAAGTGGGACAGGGGGCGGAATTATATGGCTACACCTTC. Residues: CASSEVGQGAELYGYTF.

The rearrangement links TRBV28 to TRBJ2-4; the match to TRBD1 covers 10 bases. Germline V CDR1 and CDR2: MDHEN, SYDVKM. The length of the CDR3 is 16 residues. V dropped 3 bases and J dropped 2; count of bases not matched to a gene: 4. The CDR3 nucleotides are TGTGCCAGCAGTTTGAGACAGGGGGCACCCAAAAACATTCAGTACTTC. Its protein is CASSLRQGAPKNIQYF.

The chain couples TRBV14 to TRBJ1-2; 9 bases map to TRBD1. The CDR3 length is 14 residues. With V trimmed by 4 bases and J by 3 bases, 3 bases remained unmatched. Germline V CDR1 and CDR2: SGHDN, FVKESK. CDR3 sequence reads: CASSPGTGYYGYTF. CDR3 bases: TGTGCCAGCAGCCCTGGGACAGGGTACTATGGCTACACCTTC.